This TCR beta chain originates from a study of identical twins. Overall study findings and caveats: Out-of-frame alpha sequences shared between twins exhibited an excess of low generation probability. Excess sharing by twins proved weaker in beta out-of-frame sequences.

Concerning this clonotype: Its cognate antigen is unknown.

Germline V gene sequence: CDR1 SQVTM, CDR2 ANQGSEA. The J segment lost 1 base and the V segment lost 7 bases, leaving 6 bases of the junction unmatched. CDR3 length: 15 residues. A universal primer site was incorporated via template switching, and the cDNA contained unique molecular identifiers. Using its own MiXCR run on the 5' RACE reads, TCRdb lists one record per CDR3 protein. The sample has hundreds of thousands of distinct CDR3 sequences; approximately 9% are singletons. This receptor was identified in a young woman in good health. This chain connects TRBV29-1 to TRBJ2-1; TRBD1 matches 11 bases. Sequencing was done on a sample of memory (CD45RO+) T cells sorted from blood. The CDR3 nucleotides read TGCAGCGGTCGGGACAGGGGGTTATCCTACAATGAGCAGTTCTTC. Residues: CSGRDRGLSYNEQFF.